These 28 T cell receptor beta chains were sequenced from one sample in a study of PD-L1 blockade in urothelial cancer (dated 2017 in TCRdb). In the paper's terms, the time point label means: pretreatment peripheral blood. The library was produced with the immunoSEQ multiplex PCR assay. TCRdb took this table from immuneACCESS and kept in-frame rearrangements with V and J called. Such tables lack part of the clones; where checked against another copy, unresolved V genes explain under half of the gap, and the rest is unexplained. The sample table shows 70,000 to 80,000 clones, and approximately 86% are seen once. Of the sample, approximately 7.1% is held by the ten largest clones. The sample was PBMCs, taken around atezolizumab (anti-PD-L1) treatment. The receptors stem from a man in his forties with urothelial cancer.

This clone was found once. V is TRBV19 and J is TRBJ2-5, with 7 bases identical to TRBD1. V trimming: 6 bases; J trimming: 1 base; junction bases outside the gene matches: 8. Germline-derived CDR1 and CDR2 are LNHDA and SQIVND (reference sequence). This CDR3 contains 15 residues. CDR3 DNA sequence: TGTGCCAGTAGCCCTAAGGGGACAGTCCAAGAGACCCAGTACTTC. Encoded protein: CASSPKGTVQETQYF.

The chain combines TRBV7-8 with TRBJ2-4; D is undetermined. The CDR3 loop spans 17 amino acids. Trimming pared 5 bases from V and 2 bases from J, leaving 19 bases between. Per the germline V gene, CDR1 is SGHVS and CDR2 is FQNEAQ. Written as DNA, the CDR3 is TGTGCCAGCAGCCTCAACCCCTTCGGAGTGTCCAAAAACATTCAGTACTTC. Translation gives CASSLNPFGVSKNIQYF. Full variable domain (rest looked up from reference TRBV7-8 and TRBJ2-4): GAGVSQSPRYKVAKRGQDVALRCDPISGHVSLFWYQQALGQGPEFLTYFQNEAQLDKSGLPSDRFFAERPEGSVSTLKIQRTQQEDSAVYLCASSLNPFGVSKNIQYFGAGTRLSVL.

The chain has TRBV20-1 and TRBJ2-7; D is undetermined. This CDR3 is built from 11 residues. V was trimmed by 6 bases and J by 10 bases, leaving 16 bases between them. Germline V gives CDR1 DFQATT, CDR2 SNEGSKA (reference sequence). The CDR3 is CSAPVWQFQYF. The DNA for the CDR3 is TGCAGTGCCCCCGTGTGGCAGTTCCAGTACTTC.

V gene TRBV4-2 combines with J gene TRBJ1-1, with 9 bases that match TRBD1. The trim removed 2 bases at V and 5 bases at J, leaving 9 bases unmatched. CDR1 is LGHNA and CDR2 is YNFKEQ in the germline V gene. CDR3 size: 16 residues. In nucleotides, the CDR3 is TGTGCCAGCAGCCAATCCCGGACAGGGGTGGATACTGAAGCTTTCTTT. As protein: CASSQSRTGVDTEAFF.

The chain uses TRBV30 and TRBJ2-3; 7 bases match TRBD2. Losses at the gene ends were 5 bases for V and 7 bases for J; bases not matched to a gene: 12. The CDR3 is 14 amino acids. The V gene's germline CDR1 is GTSNPN and CDR2 SVGIG (reference sequence). CDR3 nucleotide sequence: TGTGCCTGGTACAAACGCGGGAGATTAAATACGCAGTATTTT. The encoded protein is CAWYKRGRLNTQYF.

V is TRBV30 and J is TRBJ1-1; D is ambiguous. V lost 3 bases to trimming and J lost 6 bases, with 11 bases between them. Germline CDR1 reads GTSNPN; CDR2 reads SVGIG (reference sequence). The CDR3 extends over 12 amino acids. The CDR3 DNA sequence: TGTGCCTGGAGCCCAATGGGCCCTGAAGCTTTCTTT. Protein product: CAWSPMGPEAFF. The full variable domain, rest sourced from reference TRBV30 and TRBJ1-1, is SQTIHQWPATLVQPVGSPLSLECTVEGTSNPNLYWYRQAAGRGLQLLFYSVGIGQISSEVPQNLSASRPQDRQFILSSKKLLLSDSGFYLCAWSPMGPEAFFGQGTRLTVV.

The chain combines TRBV19 with TRBJ1-1; D remains ambiguous. Germline assignment: CDR1 LNHDA and CDR2 SQIVND (reference sequence). Trimming pared 4 bases from V and 1 base from J, leaving 7 bases between. This CDR3 comprises 13 residues. The CDR3 DNA reads as TGTGCCAGTAGTAAGCGGGGGAACACTGAAGCTTTCTTT. Encoded protein: CASSKRGNTEAFF.

This clone was seen just once. This chain joins TRBV6-6 and TRBJ2-7; 9 bases are shared with TRBD1. The CDR3 runs 15 residues. Trimming cost V 0 bases and J 2 bases; bases outside gene matches: 2. Germline V CDR1 and CDR2: MNHNY, SVGAGI (reference sequence). DNA of the CDR3: TGTGCCAGCAGTTACTCGGGACAGGGTACCTACGAGCAGTACTTC. The encoded protein is CASSYSGQGTYEQYF.

The genes are TRBV5-1 and TRBJ2-7, with 9 bases lining up with TRBD2. The germline gives CDR1 SGHRS, CDR2 YFSETQ. V gave up 3 bases and J gave up 4 bases; unmatched junction bases: 14. The CDR3 spans 17 residues. CDR3 nucleotides: TGCGCCAGCAGCTCCCCTCCGCCAGGTCTAGCGGGATACGAGCAGTACTTC. Protein: CASSSPPPGLAGYEQYF.

The chain has TRBV6-1 and TRBJ2-7; unclear D gene. Germline assignment: CDR1 MNHNS and CDR2 SASEGT. The V gene lost 7 bases and the J gene lost 0 bases, with 16 bases spanning the gap. CDR3 length equals 15 residues. DNA of the CDR3: TGTGCCAGCAACACATTTCTGACGGGCTCCTACGAGCAGTACTTC. This encodes CASNTFLTGSYEQYF.

The genes are TRBV5-6 and TRBJ1-1; 7 bases match TRBD1. Germline V gene data show CDR1 as SGHDT and CDR2 as YYEEEE. CDR3 size: 15 residues. With V trimmed by 2 bases and J by 11 bases, 15 bases remained unmatched. CDR3 nucleotide sequence: TGTGCCAGCAGCTTTTTGACAGGGAGGATAGCGATGGCTTTCTTT. As protein: CASSFLTGRIAMAFF.

V is TRBV4-3 and J is TRBJ2-3; 8 nucleotides agree with TRBD2. Losses at the gene ends were 3 bases for V and 5 bases for J; bases not matched to a gene: 10. The CDR3 sequence is 16 residues long. Per germline, CDR1 LGHNA and CDR2 YSLEER. The DNA of the CDR3 is TGCGCCAGCAGCCAGGACGTGGGCGGGAGGTTAGATACGCAGTATTTT. Amino acids: CASSQDVGGRLDTQYF.

The chain is built from TRBV6-1 and TRBJ2-6; 8 bases line up with TRBD2. Trimming cost V 10 bases and J 0 bases; bases outside gene matches: 5. Looked up from germline, CDR1 is MNHNS and CDR2 is SASEGT. The CDR3 is 15 amino acids. The CDR3 sequence is CATRRGGSGANVLTF. In DNA, the CDR3 is TGTGCCACCCGCCGGGGGGGCTCTGGGGCCAACGTCCTGACTTTC.

CDR3 in amino acids: CASSLTSFHEQFF. In DNA form, the CDR3 reads TGTGCCAGCAGCTTAACTAGCTTTCATGAGCAGTTCTTC. The rearrangement uses TRBV7-3 and TRBJ2-1; D unresolved. V lost 0 bases to trimming and J lost 8 bases, with 8 bases between them. From germline, CDR1 is SGHTA and CDR2 FQGTGA. The CDR3 length is 13 residues.

The chain employs TRBV5-1 and TRBJ1-2, with D possibly being TRBD1 (6 bases). There are 13 residues in the CDR3. V was clipped by 3 bases and J by 7 bases, with 13 bases between them. Germline V gene sequence: CDR1 SGHRS, CDR2 YFSETQ. The CDR3 region is CASSYRTDRGYTF. The CDR3, as DNA: TGCGCCAGCAGCTACCGGACAGACCGTGGCTACACCTTC. Using reference TRBV5-1 and TRBJ1-2 for the parts outside the CDR3, the full variable domain is KAGVTQTPRYLIKTRGQQVTLSCSPISGHRSVSWYQQTPGQGLQFLFEYFSETQRNKGNFPGRFSGRQFSNSRSEMNVSTLELGDSALYLCASSYRTDRGYTFGSGTRLTVV.

Written as DNA, the CDR3 is TGTGCCAGTAGTGGGGTAGCGGGGGCTAGCACAGATACGCAGTATTTT. Its protein is CASSGVAGASTDTQYF. V usage is TRBV19 and J usage is TRBJ2-3, with 9 positions matching TRBD2. Germline-derived CDR1 and CDR2 are LNHDA and SQIVND (reference sequence). The CDR3 spans 16 residues. The V and J ends lost 5 bases and 0 bases, in that order; junction bases with no gene match: 6. Combining the CDR3 with reference TRBV19 and TRBJ2-3 gives the whole variable domain DGGITQSPKYLFRKEGQNVTLSCEQNLNHDAMYWYRQDPGQGLRLIYYSQIVNDFQKGDIAEGYSVSREKKESFPLTVTSAQKNPTAFYLCASSGVAGASTDTQYFGPGTRLTVL.

This chain joins TRBV27 and TRBJ2-7; no firm D call. From germline, CDR1 is MNHEY and CDR2 SMNVEV (reference sequence). V lost 7 bases and J lost 6, with 10 bases in between. The CDR3 is 11 residues long. The CDR3 spells CASTHIGEQYF. As DNA, the CDR3 is TGTGCCAGCACCCATATCGGCGAGCAGTACTTC.

This clone was observed a handful of times. The rearrangement uses TRBV28 and TRBJ1-3; D unclear. The CDR3 contains 16 residues. The germline V gene encodes CDR1 MDHEN and CDR2 SYDVKM. Trimming took off 4 bases at V and 5 bases at J, with 18 bases between the two ends. This CDR3 reads CASSSAGGFRRNTIYF. CDR3 DNA: TGTGCCAGCAGTTCCGCGGGAGGGTTCAGGCGAAACACCATATATTTT.

This clone is deemed medium-sized. This chain uses TRBV4-2 with TRBJ2-3; 9 bases agree with TRBD2. Germline V lookup: CDR1 LGHNA, CDR2 YNFKEQ. The CDR3 totals 17 residues. Trimming removed 1 base from V and 2 bases from J; junction bases left unmatched: 7. The CDR3 DNA reads as TGTGCCAGCAGCCAAGTTGTCGGCGGGAGGGACACAGATACGCAGTATTTT. Translated, it gives CASSQVVGGRDTDTQYF.

This sequence joins TRBV6-1 and TRBJ2-5; the match to TRBD2 covers 12 bases. CDR3 length equals 16 residues. The junction had 4 bases not matched to a gene; V was cut back by 3 bases and J by 2 bases. CDR1 and CDR2 from the germline V gene are MNHNS and SASEGT. DNA of the CDR3: TGTGCCAGCAGTGAGCAGACTAGCGGGGGACAAGAGACCCAGTACTTC. Its translation is CASSEQTSGGQETQYF.

J is TRBJ2-7 and V is TRBV6-1; tentative D call: TRBD2 (6 bases). Trimming removed 4 bases from V and 5 bases from J, with 15 bases in between. The CDR3 consists of 14 residues. Germline-derived CDR1 and CDR2 are MNHNS and SASEGT. In DNA, the CDR3 is TGTGCCAGCAGTGGCCGACTAGGAGGCGACGAGCAGTACTTC. Protein sequence: CASSGRLGGDEQYF.

This clone was seen a single time. This chain uses TRBV5-1 with TRBJ2-7; no clear D gene. Trimming cost V 0 bases and J 2 bases, with 12 bases left between them. Germline CDR1 is SGHRS and CDR2 is YFSETQ. There are 15 residues in the CDR3. This CDR3 is CASSLGLQAPYEQYF. The CDR3 nucleotides are TGCGCCAGCAGCTTGGGGTTGCAGGCCCCCTACGAGCAGTACTTC.

V usage is TRBV7-2 and J usage is TRBJ2-7; 7 positions match TRBD2. Germline-derived CDR1 and CDR2 are SGHTA and FQGNSA. After removal of 5 bases from V and 0 bases from J, the junction contained 10 bases not matched to a gene. This CDR3 contains 16 residues. The CDR3 DNA reads TGTGCCAGCAGCCTCCCCGGCGGGAGCCACTCCTACGAGCAGTACTTC. This codes for CASSLPGGSHSYEQYF.

The V gene is TRBV7-2, the J gene TRBJ2-1; no clear D gene. There are 15 residues in the CDR3. V was pared by 5 bases and J by 0 bases, with 11 bases between. Germline CDR1 SGHTA, CDR2 FQGNSA. CDR3 DNA: TGTGCCAGCAGCACAAAAAGGAGCTCCTACAATGAGCAGTTCTTC. This codes for CASSTKRSSYNEQFF.

J is TRBJ1-1 and V is TRBV6-4, with no clear D. V dropped 6 bases and J dropped 1 base, with 9 bases sitting between them. This CDR3 has 13 residues. Germline CDR1 MRHNA, CDR2 SNTAGT. The CDR3 region is CASRDQANTEAFF. Written as DNA, the CDR3 is TGTGCCAGCAGAGACCAAGCGAACACTGAAGCTTTCTTT.

This clone was observed once. The chain couples TRBV30 to TRBJ1-2, with D maybe TRBD1 (6 bases). The CDR3 length is 12 residues. Germline V gene sequence: CDR1 GTSNPN, CDR2 SVGIG (reference sequence). The V and J ends lost 1 base and 7 bases respectively, with 10 bases between them. CDR3 protein: CAWSAGVGGYTF. The CDR3 DNA reads as TGTGCCTGGAGTGCAGGGGTGGGTGGCTACACCTTC.

This clone has a handful of counts. The rearrangement uses TRBV7-9 and TRBJ1-4; D is undetermined. Germline CDR1 reads SEHNR; CDR2 reads FQNEAQ (reference sequence). The V end lost 5 bases, the J end lost 8 bases, and 15 bases lay between the germline ends. This CDR3 has 14 residues. The CDR3, as DNA: TGTGCCAGCAGCCTCGGTTCACCAACGGAAAAACTGTTTTTT. As protein: CASSLGSPTEKLFF.

This chain uses TRBV7-3 with TRBJ2-1; the D gene is possibly TRBD2 (8 bases). V lost 5 bases to trimming and J lost 14 bases, with 25 bases between them. The length of the CDR3 is 15 residues. The V gene's germline CDR1 is SGHTA and CDR2 FQGTGA. This CDR3 is CASSPKQGPGLGEFF. CDR3 nucleotides: TGTGCCAGCAGCCCCAAACAGGGGCCGGGACTAGGGGAGTTCTTC. The variable domain in full, completed from reference TRBV7-3 and TRBJ2-1, reads GAGVSQTPSNKVTEKGKYVELRCDPISGHTALYWYRQSLGQGPEFLIYFQGTGAADDSGLPNDRFFAVRPEGSVSTLKIQRTERGDSAVYLCASSPKQGPGLGEFFGPGTRLTVL.